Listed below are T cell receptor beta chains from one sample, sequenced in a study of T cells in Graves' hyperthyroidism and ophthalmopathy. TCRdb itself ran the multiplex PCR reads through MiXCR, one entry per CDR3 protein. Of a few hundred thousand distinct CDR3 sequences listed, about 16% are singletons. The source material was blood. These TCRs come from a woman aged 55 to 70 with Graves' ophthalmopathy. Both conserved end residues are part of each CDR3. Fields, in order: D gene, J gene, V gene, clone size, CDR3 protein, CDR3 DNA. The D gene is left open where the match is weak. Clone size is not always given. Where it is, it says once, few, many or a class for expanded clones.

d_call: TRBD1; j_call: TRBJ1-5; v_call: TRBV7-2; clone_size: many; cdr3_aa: CASSLRTGGDQPQHF; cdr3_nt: TGTGCCAGCAGCCTCAGGACAGGGGGCGATCAGCCCCAGCATTTT
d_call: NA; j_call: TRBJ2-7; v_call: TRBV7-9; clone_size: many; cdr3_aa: CASSTREGDWEQYF; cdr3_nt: TGTGCCAGCAGCACCCGGGAAGGGGACTGGGAGCAGTACTTC
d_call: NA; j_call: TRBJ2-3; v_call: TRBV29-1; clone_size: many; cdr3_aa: CSVEDLIGGSGSTDTQYF; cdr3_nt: TGCAGCGTTGAAGATCTGATCGGTGGGAGCGGGAGCACAGATACGCAGTATTTT
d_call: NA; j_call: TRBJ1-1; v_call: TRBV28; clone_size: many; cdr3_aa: CASTQEREGTEAFF; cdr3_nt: TGTGCCAGCACCCAAGAGAGGGAGGGCACTGAAGCTTTCTTT
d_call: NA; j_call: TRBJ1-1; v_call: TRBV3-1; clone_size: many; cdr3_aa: CASSRAGGGTEAFF; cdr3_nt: TGTGCCAGCAGCCGCGCGGGGGGGGGCACTGAAGCTTTCTTT
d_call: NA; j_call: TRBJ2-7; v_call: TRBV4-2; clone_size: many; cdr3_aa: CASSQDQGTYEQYF; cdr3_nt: TGTGCCAGCAGCCAAGATCAGGGGACCTACGAGCAGTACTTC
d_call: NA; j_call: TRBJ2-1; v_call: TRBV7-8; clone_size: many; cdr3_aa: CASSLGLPVGEYGWNEQFF; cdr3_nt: TGTGCCAGCAGCTTAGGGCTCCCGGTGGGTGAATATGGTTGGAATGAGCAGTTCTTC
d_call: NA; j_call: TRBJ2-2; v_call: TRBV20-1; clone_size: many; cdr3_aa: CSARRDTNTGELFF; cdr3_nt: TGCAGTGCTAGAAGAGACACTAACACCGGGGAGCTGTTTTTT
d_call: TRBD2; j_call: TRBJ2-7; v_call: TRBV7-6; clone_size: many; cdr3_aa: CASSSRGLAGGRYEQYF; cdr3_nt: TGTGCCAGCAGCTCTAGGGGACTAGCGGGAGGCCGATACGAGCAGTACTTC
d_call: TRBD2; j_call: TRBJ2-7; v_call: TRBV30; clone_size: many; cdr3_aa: CAWSVASGYEQYF; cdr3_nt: TGTGCCTGGAGTGTTGCTAGCGGTTACGAGCAGTACTTC
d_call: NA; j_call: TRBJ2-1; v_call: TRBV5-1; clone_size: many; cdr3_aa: CASSLEFGAAYNEQFF; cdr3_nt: TGCGCCAGCAGCTTGGAATTTGGCGCCGCCTACAATGAGCAGTTCTTC
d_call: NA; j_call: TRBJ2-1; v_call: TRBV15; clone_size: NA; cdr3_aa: CATSLASNIQSEQFF; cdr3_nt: TGTGCCACCAGCCTTGCTTCAAACATACAAAGTGAGCAGTTCTTC
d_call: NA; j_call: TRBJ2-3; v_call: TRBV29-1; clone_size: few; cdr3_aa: CSGGPTDTQYF; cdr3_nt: TGCAGCGGGGGGCCCACAGATACGCAGTATTTT
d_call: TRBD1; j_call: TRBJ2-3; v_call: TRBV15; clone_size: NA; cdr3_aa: CATSRSGTGYPDTQYF; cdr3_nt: TGTGCCACCAGCAGATCGGGGACAGGGTATCCAGATACGCAGTATTTT
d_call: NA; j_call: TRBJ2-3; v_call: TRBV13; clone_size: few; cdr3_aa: CASSSGGSRDTQYF; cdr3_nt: TGTGCCAGCAGCTCCGGGGGTAGCCGAGATACGCAGTATTTT
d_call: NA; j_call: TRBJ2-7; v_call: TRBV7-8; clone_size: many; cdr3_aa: CASSFREGDHEQYF; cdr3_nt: TGTGCCAGCAGCTTTAGGGAAGGGGACCACGAGCAGTACTTC
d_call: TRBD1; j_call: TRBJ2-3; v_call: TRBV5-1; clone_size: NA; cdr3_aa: CASSPTGIPTDTQYF; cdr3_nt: TGCGCCAGCAGCCCGACAGGGATTCCCACAGATACGCAGTATTTT
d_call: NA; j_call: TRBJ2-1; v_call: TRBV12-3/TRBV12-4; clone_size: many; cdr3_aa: CASSLAPSYNEQFF; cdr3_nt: TGTGCCAGCAGTCTAGCTCCGTCCTACAATGAGCAGTTCTTC
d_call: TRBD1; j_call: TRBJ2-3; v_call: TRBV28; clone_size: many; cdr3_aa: CASSFQGAKDTQYF; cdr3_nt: TGTGCCAGCAGTTTCCAGGGGGCCAAGGATACGCAGTATTTT
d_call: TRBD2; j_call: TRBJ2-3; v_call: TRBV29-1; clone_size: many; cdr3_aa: CSVQGRLAGSTDTQYF; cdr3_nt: TGCAGCGTGCAGGGTAGACTAGCGGGCTCCACAGATACGCAGTATTTT
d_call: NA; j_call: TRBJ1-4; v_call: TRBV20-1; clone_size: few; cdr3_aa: CSALSMELFF; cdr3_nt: TGCAGTGCTTTATCTATGGAACTGTTTTTT
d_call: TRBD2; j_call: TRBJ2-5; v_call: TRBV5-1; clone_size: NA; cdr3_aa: CASSSSGTSGIETQYF; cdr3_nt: TGCGCCAGCAGCTCATCCGGGACTAGCGGGATAGAGACCCAGTACTTC
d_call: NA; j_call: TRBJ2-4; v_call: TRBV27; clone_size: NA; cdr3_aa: CASSPISGAKNIQYF; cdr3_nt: TGTGCCAGCAGTCCGATTAGTGGAGCCAAAAACATTCAGTACTTC
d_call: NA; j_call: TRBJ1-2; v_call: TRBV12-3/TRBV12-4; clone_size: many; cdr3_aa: CASSLVSGGYGYTF; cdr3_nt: TGTGCCAGCAGTTTAGTCTCGGGGGGATATGGCTACACCTTC
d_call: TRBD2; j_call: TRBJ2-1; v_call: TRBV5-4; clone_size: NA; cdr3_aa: CASSQSGRVSSYNEQFF; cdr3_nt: TGTGCCAGCAGCCAGTCCGGGAGGGTGAGCTCCTACAATGAGCAGTTCTTC
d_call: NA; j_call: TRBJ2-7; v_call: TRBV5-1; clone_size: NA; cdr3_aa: CASSLAPGTYEQYF; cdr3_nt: TGCGCCAGCAGCTTGGCCCCAGGAACCTACGAGCAGTACTTC
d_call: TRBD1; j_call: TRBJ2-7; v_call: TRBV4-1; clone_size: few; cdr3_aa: CASSPQDRDWEQYF; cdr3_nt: TGCGCCAGCAGCCCCCAGGACAGGGATTGGGAGCAGTACTTC
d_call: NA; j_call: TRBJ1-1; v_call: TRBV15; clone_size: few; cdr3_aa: CATSRGGVGLNTEAFF; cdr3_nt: TGTGCCACCAGCCGAGGAGGGGTTGGATTGAACACTGAAGCTTTCTTT
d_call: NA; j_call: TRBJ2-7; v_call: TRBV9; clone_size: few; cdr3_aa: CASSVGLELYEQYF; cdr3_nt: TGTGCCAGCAGCGTGGGACTGGAACTCTACGAGCAGTACTTC
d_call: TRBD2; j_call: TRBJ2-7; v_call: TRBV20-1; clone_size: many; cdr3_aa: CKVTSGYEQYF; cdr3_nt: TGTAAGGTGACTAGCGGGTACGAGCAGTACTTC
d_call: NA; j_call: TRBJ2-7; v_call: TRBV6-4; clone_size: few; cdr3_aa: CASSMTRTSEQYF; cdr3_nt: TGTGCCAGCAGTATGACCAGAACATCCGAGCAGTACTTC
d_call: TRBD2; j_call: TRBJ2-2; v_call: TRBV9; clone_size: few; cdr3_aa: CASSVEGAGGYAGELFF; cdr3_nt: TGTGCCAGCAGCGTAGAAGGGGCGGGAGGGTACGCCGGGGAGCTGTTTTTT
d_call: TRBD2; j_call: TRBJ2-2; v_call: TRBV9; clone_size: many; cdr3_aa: CASSTSPASGRATGELFF; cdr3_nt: TGTGCCAGCAGCACCTCCCCCGCTAGCGGGAGAGCCACCGGGGAGCTGTTTTTT
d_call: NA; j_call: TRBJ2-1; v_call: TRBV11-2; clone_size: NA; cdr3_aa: CASSLRAKLRGNEQFF; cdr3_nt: TGTGCCAGCAGCCTTAGGGCGAAATTGAGAGGCAATGAGCAGTTCTTC
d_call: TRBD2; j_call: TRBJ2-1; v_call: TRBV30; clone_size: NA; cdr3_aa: CAWRPSGFYNEQFF; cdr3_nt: TGTGCCTGGAGACCTAGCGGGTTTTACAATGAGCAGTTCTTC
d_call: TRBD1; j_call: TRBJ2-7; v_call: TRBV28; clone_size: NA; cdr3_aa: CASSLPSGTGHEQYF; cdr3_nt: TGTGCCAGCAGTTTACCCTCCGGGACAGGGCACGAGCAGTACTTC
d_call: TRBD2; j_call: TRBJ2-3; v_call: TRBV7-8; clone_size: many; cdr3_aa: CASSFLLAGVGTDTQYF; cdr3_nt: TGTGCCAGCAGTTTCCTTCTAGCGGGAGTCGGCACAGATACGCAGTATTTT
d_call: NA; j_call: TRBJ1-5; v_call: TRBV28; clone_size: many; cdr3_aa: CASSFLRIEDQPQHF; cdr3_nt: TGTGCCAGCAGTTTTTTGAGGATCGAGGATCAGCCCCAGCATTTT
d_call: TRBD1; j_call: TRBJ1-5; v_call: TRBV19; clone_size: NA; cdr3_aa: CAGSTTGWRQPQHF; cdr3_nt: TGTGCCGGTAGTACGACAGGGTGGCGTCAGCCCCAGCATTTT
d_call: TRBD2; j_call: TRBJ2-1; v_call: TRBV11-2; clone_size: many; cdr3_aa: CASSQPVAGGPIRYEQFF; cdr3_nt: TGTGCCAGCAGCCAGCCGGTAGCGGGAGGGCCGATTCGATATGAGCAGTTCTTC
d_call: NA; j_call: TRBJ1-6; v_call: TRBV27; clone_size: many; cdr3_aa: CASSWDTFNNSPLHF; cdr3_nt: TGTGCCAGCAGTTGGGACACCTTCAATAATTCACCCCTCCACTTT